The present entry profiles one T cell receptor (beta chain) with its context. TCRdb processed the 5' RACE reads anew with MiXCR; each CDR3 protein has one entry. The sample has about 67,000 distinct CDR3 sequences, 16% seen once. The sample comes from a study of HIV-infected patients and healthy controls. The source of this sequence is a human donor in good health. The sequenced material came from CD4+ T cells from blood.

The CDR3 sequence: CASSSPPRTVANEQFF. As DNA, the CDR3 is TGTGCCAGCAGCTCCCCTCCGAGGACAGTCGCCAATGAGCAGTTCTTC. The chain uses TRBV7-3 and TRBJ2-1; perhaps TRBD1 as D (6 bases). CDR3 length: 16 amino acids. Germline V gene lookup returns CDR1 SGHTA and CDR2 FQGTGA. V was cut by 4 bases and J by 6 bases, with 19 bases left in between.